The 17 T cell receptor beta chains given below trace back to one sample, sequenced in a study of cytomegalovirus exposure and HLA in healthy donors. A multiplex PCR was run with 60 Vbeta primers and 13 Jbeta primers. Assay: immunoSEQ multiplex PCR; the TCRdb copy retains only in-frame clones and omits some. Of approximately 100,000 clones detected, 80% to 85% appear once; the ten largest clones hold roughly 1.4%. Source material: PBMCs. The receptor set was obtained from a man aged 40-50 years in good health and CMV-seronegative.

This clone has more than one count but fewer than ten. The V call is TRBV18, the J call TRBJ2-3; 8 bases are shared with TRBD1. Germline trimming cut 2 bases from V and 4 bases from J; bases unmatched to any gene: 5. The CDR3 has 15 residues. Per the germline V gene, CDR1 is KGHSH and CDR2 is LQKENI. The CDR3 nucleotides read TGTGCCAGCTCACCAAACCAGGGGGCGTCAGATACGCAGTATTTT. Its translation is CASSPNQGASDTQYF.

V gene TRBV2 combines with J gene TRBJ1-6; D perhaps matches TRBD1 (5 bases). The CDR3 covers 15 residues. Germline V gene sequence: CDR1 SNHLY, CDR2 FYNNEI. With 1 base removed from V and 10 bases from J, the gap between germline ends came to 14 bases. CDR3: CASSEGGGVRSPLHF. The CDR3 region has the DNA TGTGCCAGCAGTGAAGGGGGGGGAGTCCGCTCACCCCTCCACTTT.

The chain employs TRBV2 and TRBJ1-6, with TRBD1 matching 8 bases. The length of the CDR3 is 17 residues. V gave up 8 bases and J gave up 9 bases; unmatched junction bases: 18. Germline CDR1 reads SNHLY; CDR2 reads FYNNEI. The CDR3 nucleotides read TGTGCCAGCCAGGGACCGGGACAGGTTATGGGGATTTCACCCCTCCACTTT. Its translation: CASQGPGQVMGISPLHF.

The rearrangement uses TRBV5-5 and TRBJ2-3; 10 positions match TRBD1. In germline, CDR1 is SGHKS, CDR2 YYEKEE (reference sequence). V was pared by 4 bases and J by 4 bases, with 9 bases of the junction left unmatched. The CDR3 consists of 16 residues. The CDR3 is CASSRDRGVVADTQYF. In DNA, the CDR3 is TGTGCCAGCAGCCGGGACAGGGGAGTGGTGGCAGATACGCAGTATTTT.

The DNA for the CDR3 is TGCGCCAGCAGCTTGGGGGTGGCGGACCAAGAGACCCAGTACTTC. Protein product: CASSLGVADQETQYF. This chain joins TRBV5-1 and TRBJ2-5; D remains unclear. The CDR3 runs 15 residues. V gave up 0 bases and J gave up 0 bases, with 9 bases separating them. From germline, CDR1 is SGHRS and CDR2 YFSETQ.

The CDR3 here is CASSLGQVGQPQHF. In DNA, the CDR3 is TGTGCCAGCAGTCTCGGACAGGTAGGACAGCCCCAGCATTTT. The chain combines TRBV2 with TRBJ1-5; 7 nucleotides line up with TRBD1. CDR1 is SNHLY, CDR2 FYNNEI, per germline. V shed 5 bases, J shed 7 bases, and the junction held 8 bases outside the gene matches. The CDR3 totals 14 residues.

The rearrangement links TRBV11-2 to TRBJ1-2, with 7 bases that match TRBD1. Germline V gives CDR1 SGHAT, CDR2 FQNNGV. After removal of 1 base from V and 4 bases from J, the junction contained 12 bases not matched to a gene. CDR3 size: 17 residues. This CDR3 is CASSLVPDRKASYGYTF. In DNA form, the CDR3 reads TGTGCCAGCAGCTTAGTTCCGGACAGGAAGGCTTCCTATGGCTACACCTTC.

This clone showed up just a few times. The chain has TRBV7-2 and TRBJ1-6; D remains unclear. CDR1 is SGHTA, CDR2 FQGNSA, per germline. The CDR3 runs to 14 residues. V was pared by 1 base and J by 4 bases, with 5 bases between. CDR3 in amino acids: CASSLVEYNSPLHF. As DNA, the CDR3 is TGTGCCAGCAGCTTAGTGGAGTATAATTCACCCCTCCACTTT.

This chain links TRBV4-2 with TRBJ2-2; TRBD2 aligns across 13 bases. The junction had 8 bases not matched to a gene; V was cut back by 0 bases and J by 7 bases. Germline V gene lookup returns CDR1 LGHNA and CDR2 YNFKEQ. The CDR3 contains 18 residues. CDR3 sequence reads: CASSQDGGTSGKGGELFF. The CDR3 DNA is TGTGCCAGCAGCCAAGATGGTGGGACTAGCGGGAAGGGCGGGGAGCTGTTTTTT.

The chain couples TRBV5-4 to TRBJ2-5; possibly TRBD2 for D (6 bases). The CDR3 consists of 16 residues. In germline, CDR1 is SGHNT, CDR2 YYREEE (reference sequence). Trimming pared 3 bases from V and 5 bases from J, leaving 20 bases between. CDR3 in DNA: TGTGCCAGCAGCTCCGGAGGGAGCGCGGGATGGGAGACCCAGTACTTC. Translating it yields CASSSGGSAGWETQYF. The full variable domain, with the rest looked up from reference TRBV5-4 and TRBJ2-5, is ETGVTQSPTHLIKTRGQQVTLRCSSQSGHNTVSWYQQALGQGPQFIFQYYREEENGRGNFPPRFSGLQFPNYSSELNVNALELDDSALYLCASSSGGSAGWETQYFGPGTRLLVL.

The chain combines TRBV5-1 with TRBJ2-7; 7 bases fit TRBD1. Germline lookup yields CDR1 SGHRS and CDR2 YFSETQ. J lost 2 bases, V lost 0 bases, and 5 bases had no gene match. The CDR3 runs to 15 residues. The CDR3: CASSLEGQGAYEQYF. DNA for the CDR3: TGCGCCAGCAGCTTGGAAGGCCAGGGGGCCTACGAGCAGTACTTC.

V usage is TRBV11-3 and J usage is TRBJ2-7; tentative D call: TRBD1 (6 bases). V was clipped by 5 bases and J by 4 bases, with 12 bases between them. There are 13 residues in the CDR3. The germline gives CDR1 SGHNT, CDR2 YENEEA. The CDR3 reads CASSKDSNYEQYF. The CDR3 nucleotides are TGTGCCAGCAGCAAGGACAGCAATTACGAGCAGTACTTC.

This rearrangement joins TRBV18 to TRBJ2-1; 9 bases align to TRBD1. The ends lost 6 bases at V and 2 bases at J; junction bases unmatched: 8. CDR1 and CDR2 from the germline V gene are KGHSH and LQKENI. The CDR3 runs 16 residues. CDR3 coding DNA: TGTGCCAGCTCCACAGGGACAGGGAGCACCTACAATGAGCAGTTCTTC. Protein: CASSTGTGSTYNEQFF.

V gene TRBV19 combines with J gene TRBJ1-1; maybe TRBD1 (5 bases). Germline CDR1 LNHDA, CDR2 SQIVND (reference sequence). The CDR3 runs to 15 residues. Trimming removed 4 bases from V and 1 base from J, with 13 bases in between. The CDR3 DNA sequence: TGTGCCAGTAGTAGAGAGACAGTACCGAACACTGAAGCTTTCTTT. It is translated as CASSRETVPNTEAFF.

CDR3 in DNA: TGTGCCACCAGCACCTCGACAGGGGCTAATCAGCCCCAGCATTTT. It translates to CATSTSTGANQPQHF. The chain carries TRBV15 and TRBJ1-5, with 8 bases fitting TRBD1. Germline V gives CDR1 LNHNV, CDR2 YYDKDF (reference sequence). This CDR3 comprises 15 residues. The V and J ends lost 4 bases and 4 bases, in that order; junction bases with no gene match: 6.

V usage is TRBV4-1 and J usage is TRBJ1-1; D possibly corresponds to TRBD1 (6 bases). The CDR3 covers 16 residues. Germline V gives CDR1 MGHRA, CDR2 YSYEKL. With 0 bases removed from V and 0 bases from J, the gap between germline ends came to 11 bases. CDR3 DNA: TGCGCCAGCAGCCAAGATCCGGACAGCTTGAACACTGAAGCTTTCTTT. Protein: CASSQDPDSLNTEAFF.

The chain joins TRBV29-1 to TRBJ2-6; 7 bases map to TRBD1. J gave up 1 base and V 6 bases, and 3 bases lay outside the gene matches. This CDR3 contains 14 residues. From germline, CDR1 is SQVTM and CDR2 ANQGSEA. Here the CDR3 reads CSVSRGSGANVLTF. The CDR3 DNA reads TGCAGCGTAAGCAGGGGGTCTGGGGCCAACGTCCTGACTTTC.